The rows below give T cell receptor beta chains drawn from one sample of a study of blood T cell repertoires in COVID-19. Clones were read by immunoSEQ multiplex PCR, and TCRdb kept only the in-frame ones, dropping some. The sample shows under 300,000 clones, 82% of them seen only once. Material for sequencing was peripheral blood. The receptors originated from a woman aged 80 or over with active or convalescent COVID-19. Each CDR3 is given with its conserved first and last residue. The order of the fields is clone size, J gene, V gene, D gene, CDR3 DNA, CDR3 protein. D genes are given only for firm matches. Size is omitted from some rows. Given values are once, few, many or a class for expanded clones.

>.|TRBJ2-5|TRBV4-1|TRBD2
TGCGCCAGCAGCCCACTGGCGGGGGGCCAAGAGACCCAGTACTTC
CASSPLAGGQETQYF
>.|TRBJ2-7|TRBV7-4|TRBD1
TGTGCCAGCACCAAACAGGGGGTTATGCCCTACGAGCAGTACTTC
CASTKQGVMPYEQYF
>few|TRBJ2-2|TRBV2|.
TGTGCCAGCAGTGGGACAGCGAACACCGGGGAGCTGTTTTTT
CASSGTANTGELFF
>.|TRBJ2-7|TRBV27|TRBD1
TGTGCCAGCAGTTCGACAGGGGCCTCCTACGAGCAGTACTTC
CASSSTGASYEQYF
>.|TRBJ2-2|TRBV28|.
TGTGCCAGCAGCCAGACTAGTTCCACCGGGGAGCTGTTTTTT
CASSQTSSTGELFF
>once|TRBJ1-4|TRBV4-1|.
TGCGCCAGCAGCCCCGGGTACACCCTGGAGGAAAAACTGTTTTTT
CASSPGYTLEEKLFF
>.|TRBJ2-3|TRBV7-2|.
TGTGCCAGCAGCTTATCCGGGACAATCGAGGCAGATACGCAGTATTTT
CASSLSGTIEADTQYF
>.|TRBJ2-7|TRBV3-1/TRBV3-2|TRBD1
TGTGCCAGCAGCCGGGTGAGGACAGGGGGCGTCGAGCAGTACTTC
CASSRVRTGGVEQYF
>once|TRBJ1-6|TRBV5-1|.
TGCGCCAGCAGCTTGGACACGGGTGTTCGTTCACCCCTCCACTTT
CASSLDTGVRSPLHF
>.|TRBJ2-5|TRBV5-1|.
TGCGCCAGCAGCTGGGCTGGGAGTCGGACCCAGTACTTC
CASSWAGSRTQYF
>.|TRBJ1-1|TRBV28|.
TGTGCCAGCAGCCCCCGAACAGGGCGAGGTGGAACTGAAGCTTTCTTT
CASSPRTGRGGTEAFF
>.|TRBJ1-2|TRBV7-2|TRBD1
TGTGCCAGCAGCTTAGGAGGGACAGGGGCAAATGGCTACACCTTC
CASSLGGTGANGYTF
>.|TRBJ2-3|TRBV12-5|TRBD2
TGTGCTAGTAATTTAGGCGGGAGAACAGATACGCAGTATTTT
CASNLGGRTDTQYF
>.|TRBJ1-1|TRBV27|TRBD1
TGTGCCAGCAGTCGACAGGGGACTGAAGCTTTCTTT
CASSRQGTEAFF
>.|TRBJ2-7|TRBV2|TRBD2
TGTGCCAGCAGCATGCGGGGGATCTACGAGCAGTACTTC
CASSMRGIYEQYF
>.|TRBJ1-4|TRBV30|TRBD1
TGTGCCTGGACTCGTCTCTCGGACAGGGGTAAGGGTTATGAAAAACTGTTTTTT
CAWTRLSDRGKGYEKLFF